This is a list of T cell receptor beta chains from one sample in a study of T cells in Graves' hyperthyroidism and ophthalmopathy. TCRdb passed the multiplex PCR reads through MiXCR, listing each CDR3 protein once. The table records fewer than 650,000 distinct CDR3 sequences, roughly 15% of them present only once. Sample: blood. These receptors all stem from a middle-aged woman with Graves' ophthalmopathy. The CDR3 runs from the conserved cysteine through the conserved F or W. Fields, in order: clone size, V gene, D gene, J gene, CDR3 protein, CDR3 DNA. A D gene is named only where the DNA matches it firmly. Expanded clones get a size class; other rows say once, few or many, or leave the size out.

>-|TRBV11-2|TRBD1|TRBJ2-5
CASSSGQGAAETQYF
TGTGCCAGCAGCTCAGGGCAGGGGGCTGCAGAGACCCAGTACTTC
>-|TRBV6-7|-|TRBJ1-5
CDSSHREGRGQPQHF
TGTGACAGCAGTCACCGAGAGGGAAGAGGTCAGCCCCAGCATTTT
>many|TRBV28|-|TRBJ2-7
CASSFALSGEQYF
TGTGCCAGCAGTTTCGCCCTTTCGGGCGAGCAGTACTTC
>-|TRBV5-1|-|TRBJ2-5
CASSLEGVVQETQYF
TGCGCCAGCAGCTTGGAAGGGGTGGTCCAAGAGACCCAGTACTTC
>many|TRBV6-5|-|TRBJ2-7
CASSYSNTGPYEQYF
TGTGCCAGCAGTTACTCGAACACCGGTCCCTACGAGCAGTACTTC
>-|TRBV11-2|-|TRBJ2-5
CASSLDGENVYQETQYF
TGTGCCAGCAGCTTAGATGGAGAGAACGTTTACCAAGAGACCCAGTACTTC
>many|TRBV5-1|-|TRBJ1-1
CASSSSTGMNTEAFF
TGCGCCAGCAGCTCATCGACAGGAATGAACACTGAAGCTTTCTTT
>many|TRBV20-1|TRBD1|TRBJ2-7
CSANRGHEQYF
TGCAGTGCCAACAGGGGGCACGAGCAGTACTTC
>many|TRBV6-1|-|TRBJ2-7
CASSPRADFYEQYF
TGTGCCAGCAGTCCACGGGCTGATTTCTACGAGCAGTACTTC
>few|TRBV19|-|TRBJ1-5
CASSTRGYSNQPQHF
TGTGCCAGTAGTACCAGGGGTTATAGCAATCAGCCCCAGCATTTT
>many|TRBV12-3/TRBV12-4|-|TRBJ2-2
CASSLLSNTGELFF
TGTGCCAGCAGTTTATTGAGTAACACCGGGGAGCTGTTTTTT
>many|TRBV12-3/TRBV12-4|-|TRBJ1-3
CANHRTAGNTIYF
TGTGCCAATCATCGGACAGCTGGAAACACCATATATTTT
>many|TRBV27|-|TRBJ1-1
CASSNVRKVNTEAFF
TGTGCCAGCAGCAATGTCAGGAAAGTGAACACTGAAGCTTTCTTT
>-|TRBV6-5|-|TRBJ2-7
CASSLSPAGQGRYEQYF
TGTGCCAGCAGCTTATCCCCGGCGGGACAAGGGCGGTACGAGCAGTACTTC
>-|TRBV28|-|TRBJ1-1
CASSPLRGFQALF
TGTGCCAGCAGTCCCCTCCGTGGCTTCCAAGCTCTATTT